The 13 T cell receptor beta chains below all came from one sample that was sequenced in a study of blood T cell repertoires in COVID-19. The data were produced by immunoSEQ multiplex PCR, yet TCRdb's version contains in-frame clones alone and is incomplete. The sample shows under 400,000 clones, around 87% of them seen only once. The sequenced sample was peripheral blood. The receptors originated from a woman aged 25 to 45 with COVID-19, enrolled during active disease.

The chain combines TRBV3-1 (or the pseudogene TRBV3-2) with TRBJ2-7, with D perhaps TRBD2 (5 bases). V was pared by 2 bases and J by 7 bases, with 15 bases between. Germline V gene sequence: CDR1 LGHDT, CDR2 YNNKEL (reference sequence). CDR3 size: 14 residues. The DNA of the CDR3 is TGTGCCAGCAGCCAATCCTCCGGGAACGGAGAGCAGTACTTC. Its translation: CASSQSSGNGEQYF.

In this sample, this clone turned up once. Distinct nucleotide sequences in the sample also encode this CDR3. The chain is built from TRBV2 and TRBJ1-5; the D gene is possibly TRBD1 (6 bases). V dropped 6 bases and J dropped 3 bases, with 9 bases sitting between them. CDR1 is SNHLY and CDR2 is FYNNEI in the germline V gene. This CDR3 contains 13 residues. CDR3 sequence: CASRGGVNQPQHF. The CDR3 DNA reads TGTGCCAGCAGAGGGGGGGTCAATCAGCCCCAGCATTTT.

This clone is a singleton in its sample. This chain uses TRBV6-2 or TRBV6-3 with TRBJ2-3; a possible D gene is TRBD1 (5 bases). This CDR3 contains 12 residues. Trimming removed 4 bases from V and 6 bases from J, with 8 bases in between. The germline V gene has CDR1 MNHEY and CDR2 SVGEGT. CDR3 DNA sequence: TGTGCCAGCAGTTCCAACAGGGATACGCAGTATTTT. Its translation is CASSSNRDTQYF.

This chain uses TRBV2 with TRBJ2-1; D is possibly TRBD2 (6 bases). V gave up 4 bases and J gave up 2 bases, with 15 bases separating them. Germline loops: CDR1 SNHLY, CDR2 FYNNEI. The CDR3 consists of 16 residues. The CDR3 sequence is CASSGSGGGPYNEQFF. CDR3 sequence (DNA): TGTGCCAGCAGTGGATCCGGGGGTGGACCCTACAATGAGCAGTTCTTC.

The V call is TRBV18, the J call TRBJ2-1, with D unresolved. V was clipped by 4 bases and J by 5 bases, with 9 bases between them. CDR1 and CDR2 (germline): KGHSH, LQKENI. The CDR3 sequence is 13 residues long. The CDR3 loop reads CASSLNTDNEQFF. In nucleotides, the CDR3 is TGTGCCAGCTCACTTAATACTGACAATGAGCAGTTCTTC.

The chain links TRBV28 to TRBJ2-3; possibly TRBD1 for D (5 bases). The germline V gene has CDR1 MDHEN and CDR2 SYDVKM. This CDR3 contains 15 residues. V shed 6 bases and J shed 1 base, with 14 bases lying between them. The CDR3 spells CASSQWGLGTDTQYF. The DNA for the CDR3 is TGTGCCAGCAGCCAGTGGGGCCTCGGCACAGATACGCAGTATTTT.

This chain connects TRBV7-2 to TRBJ2-5; no clear D gene. This CDR3 region has 16 residues. Germline V lookup: CDR1 SGHTA, CDR2 FQGNSA. The V end was cut by 0 bases, the J end by 1 base, with 12 bases between. DNA of the CDR3: TGTGCCAGCAGCTTAGCCGCGGCAGAACTCCAAGAGACCCAGTACTTC. Translating gives CASSLAAAELQETQYF.

The V gene is TRBV9, the J gene TRBJ1-1; 7 positions match TRBD1. Germline CDR1 and CDR2: SGDLS and YYNGEE. The CDR3 has 14 amino acids. V shed 0 bases, J shed 4 bases, and the junction held 3 bases outside the gene matches. This CDR3 is CASSVAPGGTEAFF. The CDR3 nucleotides are TGTGCCAGCAGCGTAGCCCCAGGGGGCACTGAAGCTTTCTTT.

The chain combines TRBV28 with TRBJ1-4; 7 bases fit TRBD1. This CDR3 spans 14 amino acids. Trimming took 3 bases from V and 8 from J; bases not matched to a gene: 6. Germline lookup yields CDR1 MDHEN and CDR2 SYDVKM. For the CDR3, the DNA is TGTGCCAGCAGTTTGACAGGGAGACGGGAAAAACTGTTTTTT. Amino acids: CASSLTGRREKLFF. Based on the CDR3 plus reference TRBV28 and TRBJ1-4, the full variable domain is DVKVTQSSRYLVKRTGEKVFLECVQDMDHENMFWYRQDPGLGLRLIYFSYDVKMKEKGDIPEGYSVSREKKERFSLILESASTNQTSMYLCASSLTGRREKLFFGSGTQLSVL.

V usage is TRBV12-3 or TRBV12-4 and J usage is TRBJ2-7; tentative D call: TRBD1 (5 bases). Trimming stripped 7 bases from V and 5 bases from J, with 9 bases between. The CDR3 is 11 amino acids. The CDR3 protein is CASKGPNEQYF. The DNA for the CDR3 is TGTGCCAGCAAGGGGCCCAACGAGCAGTACTTC.

This sequence joins TRBV19 and TRBJ2-2; D is possibly TRBD2 (6 bases). This CDR3 is built from 14 residues. Germline V gene sequence: CDR1 LNHDA, CDR2 SQIVND (reference sequence). The V end lost 8 bases, the J end lost 6 bases, and 16 bases lay between the germline ends. The CDR3 nucleotides read TGTGCCAGTGGGGATGAATGGAGGGCCGGGGAGCTGTTTTTT. Residues: CASGDEWRAGELFF.

The genes are TRBV5-4 and TRBJ2-2, with D tentatively TRBD2 (5 bases). This CDR3 has 14 amino acids. Per the germline V gene, CDR1 is SGHNT and CDR2 is YYREEE (reference sequence). Trimming cost V 2 bases and J 9 bases, with 14 bases left between them. The CDR3 sequence is CASSFGLVGRELFF. The CDR3 nucleotides are TGTGCCAGCAGCTTTGGACTGGTGGGCCGGGAGCTGTTTTTT.

This sequence joins TRBV15 and TRBJ1-1; no clear D. Germline CDR1 is LNHNV and CDR2 is YYDKDF (reference sequence). V was shortened by 3 bases and J by 1 base, with 12 bases between the two germline ends. The CDR3 is made up of 15 amino acids. In nucleotides, the CDR3 is TGTGCCACCAGCAGCCCACGGGAGACGAACACTGAAGCTTTCTTT. Its translation is CATSSPRETNTEAFF.